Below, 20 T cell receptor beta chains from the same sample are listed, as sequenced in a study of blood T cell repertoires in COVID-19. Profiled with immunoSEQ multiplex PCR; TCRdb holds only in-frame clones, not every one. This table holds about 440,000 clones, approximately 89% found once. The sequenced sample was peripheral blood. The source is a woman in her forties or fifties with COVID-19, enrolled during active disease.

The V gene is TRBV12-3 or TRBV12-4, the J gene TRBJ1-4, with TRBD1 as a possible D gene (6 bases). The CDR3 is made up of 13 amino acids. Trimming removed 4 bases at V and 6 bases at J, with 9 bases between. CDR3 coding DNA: TGTGCCAGCAGTTCACAGGGTCATGAAAAACTGTTTTTT. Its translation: CASSSQGHEKLFF.

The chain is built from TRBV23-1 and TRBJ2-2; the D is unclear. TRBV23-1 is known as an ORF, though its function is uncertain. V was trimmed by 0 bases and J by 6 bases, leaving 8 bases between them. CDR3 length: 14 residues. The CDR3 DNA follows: TGCGCCAGCAGTCAATCTCCTTCCCCCGGGGAGCTGTTTTTT. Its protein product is CASSQSPSPGELFF.

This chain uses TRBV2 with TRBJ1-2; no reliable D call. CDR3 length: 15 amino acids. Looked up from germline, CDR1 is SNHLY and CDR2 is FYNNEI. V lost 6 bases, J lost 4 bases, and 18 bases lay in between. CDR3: CASRPDDYRIYGYTF. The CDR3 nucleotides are TGTGCCAGCAGGCCGGACGACTACCGGATCTATGGCTACACCTTC.

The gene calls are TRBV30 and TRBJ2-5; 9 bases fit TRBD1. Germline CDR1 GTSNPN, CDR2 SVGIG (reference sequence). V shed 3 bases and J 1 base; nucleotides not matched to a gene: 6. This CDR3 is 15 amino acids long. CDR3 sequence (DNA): TGTGCCTGGAGCAAAGGGGGACAGGGCCAAGAGACCCAGTACTTC. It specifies CAWSKGGQGQETQYF.

The CDR3 sequence: CAIGSGTGNTEAFF. The CDR3 DNA reads TGTGCCATCGGAAGCGGGACAGGGAACACTGAAGCTTTCTTT. The chain couples TRBV10-3 to TRBJ1-1, with TRBD1 matching 8 bases. The CDR3 has 14 residues. J lost 1 base, V lost 8 bases, and 6 bases had no gene match. CDR1 and CDR2 (germline): ENHRY, SYGVKD.

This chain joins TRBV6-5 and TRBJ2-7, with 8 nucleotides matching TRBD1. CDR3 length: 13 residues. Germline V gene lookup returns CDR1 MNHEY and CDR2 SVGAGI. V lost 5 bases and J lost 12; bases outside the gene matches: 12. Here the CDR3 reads CASSLRQGMWWYF. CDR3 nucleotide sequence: TGTGCCAGCAGTCTTCGACAGGGGATGTGGTGGTACTTC.

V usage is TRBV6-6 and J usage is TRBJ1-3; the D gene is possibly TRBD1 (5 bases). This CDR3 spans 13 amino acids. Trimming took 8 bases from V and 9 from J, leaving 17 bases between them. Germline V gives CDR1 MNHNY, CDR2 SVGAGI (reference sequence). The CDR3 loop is CASGTPPSSTIYF. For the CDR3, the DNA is TGTGCCAGCGGGACTCCGCCGAGTAGCACCATATATTTT.

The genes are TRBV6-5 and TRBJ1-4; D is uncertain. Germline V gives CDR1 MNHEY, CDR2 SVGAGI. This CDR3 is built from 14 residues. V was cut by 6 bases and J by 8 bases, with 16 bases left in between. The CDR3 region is CASSPVRAREKLFF. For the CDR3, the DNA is TGTGCCAGCAGCCCCGTAAGAGCGCGGGAAAAACTGTTTTTT.

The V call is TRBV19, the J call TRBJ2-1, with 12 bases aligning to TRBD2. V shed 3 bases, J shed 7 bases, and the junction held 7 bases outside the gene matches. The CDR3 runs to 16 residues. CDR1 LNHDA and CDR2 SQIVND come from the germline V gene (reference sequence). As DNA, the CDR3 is TGTGCCAGTAGTATCGGTCTAGCGGGGGGGATAAATGAGCAGTTCTTC. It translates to CASSIGLAGGINEQFF. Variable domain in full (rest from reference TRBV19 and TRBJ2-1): DGGITQSPKYLFRKEGQNVTLSCEQNLNHDAMYWYRQDPGQGLRLIYYSQIVNDFQKGDIAEGYSVSREKKESFPLTVTSAQKNPTAFYLCASSIGLAGGINEQFFGPGTRLTVL.

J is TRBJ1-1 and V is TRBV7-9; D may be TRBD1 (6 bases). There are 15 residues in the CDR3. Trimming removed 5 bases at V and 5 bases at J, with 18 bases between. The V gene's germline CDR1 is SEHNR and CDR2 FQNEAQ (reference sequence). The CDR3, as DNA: TGTGCCAGCAGCCCACCCAGTCAGGGGATAACTGAAGCTTTCTTT. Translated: CASSPPSQGITEAFF.

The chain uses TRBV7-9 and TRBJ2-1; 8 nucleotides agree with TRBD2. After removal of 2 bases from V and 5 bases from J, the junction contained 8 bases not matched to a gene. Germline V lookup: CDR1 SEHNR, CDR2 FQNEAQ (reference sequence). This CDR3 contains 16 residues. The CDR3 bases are TGTGCCAGCAGCTTATGGCGGGGGGTCGCCCACAATGAGCAGTTCTTC. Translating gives CASSLWRGVAHNEQFF.

The DNA of the CDR3 is TGTGCCAGCTCACCAGTAGTCATGAACACTGAAGCTTTCTTT. Its protein is CASSPVVMNTEAFF. This chain links TRBV18 with TRBJ1-1; D gene ambiguous. Trimming cost V 2 bases and J 0 bases, with 7 bases left between them. The CDR3 spans 14 residues. From germline, CDR1 is KGHSH and CDR2 LQKENI.

CDR3 nucleotide sequence: TGTGCCAGCAGCTTGGCCGGCTCTAGCGGGGGGGCAGATACGCAGTATTTT. Encoded protein: CASSLAGSSGGADTQYF. The chain links TRBV5-4 to TRBJ2-3, with 12 positions matching TRBD2. Germline assignment: CDR1 SGHNT and CDR2 YYREEE (reference sequence). The CDR3 runs to 17 residues. After removal of 0 bases from V and 4 bases from J, the junction contained 6 bases not matched to a gene.

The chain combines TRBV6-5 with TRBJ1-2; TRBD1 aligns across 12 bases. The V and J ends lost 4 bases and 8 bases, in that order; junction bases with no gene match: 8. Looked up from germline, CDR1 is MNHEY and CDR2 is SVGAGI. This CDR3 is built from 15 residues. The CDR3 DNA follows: TGTGCCAGCAGTTCCGGGACAGGGGGCCGAGGGGGCTACACCTTC. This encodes CASSSGTGGRGGYTF.

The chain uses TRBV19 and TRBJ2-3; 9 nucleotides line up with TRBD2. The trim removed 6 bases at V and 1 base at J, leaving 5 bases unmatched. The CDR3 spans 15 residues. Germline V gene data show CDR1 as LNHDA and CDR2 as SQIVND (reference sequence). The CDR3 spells CASRMLAGGTDTQYF. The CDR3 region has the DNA TGTGCCAGTAGGATGTTAGCGGGGGGCACAGATACGCAGTATTTT.

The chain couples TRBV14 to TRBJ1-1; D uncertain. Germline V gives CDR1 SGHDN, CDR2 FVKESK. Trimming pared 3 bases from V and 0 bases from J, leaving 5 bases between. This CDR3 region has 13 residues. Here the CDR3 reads CASSHGVNTEAFF. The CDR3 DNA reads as TGTGCCAGCAGCCACGGGGTGAACACTGAAGCTTTCTTT.

The CDR3 sequence is CASSATSGGQPSSTDTQYF. CDR3 nucleotides: TGTGCCAGCAGCGCGACTAGCGGGGGACAACCTTCTAGCACAGATACGCAGTATTTT. This chain uses TRBV2 with TRBJ2-3; TRBD2 agrees at 12 bases. Germline loops: CDR1 SNHLY, CDR2 FYNNEI. The CDR3 is 19 amino acids. V was clipped by 6 bases and J by 0 bases; unmatched bases: 13.

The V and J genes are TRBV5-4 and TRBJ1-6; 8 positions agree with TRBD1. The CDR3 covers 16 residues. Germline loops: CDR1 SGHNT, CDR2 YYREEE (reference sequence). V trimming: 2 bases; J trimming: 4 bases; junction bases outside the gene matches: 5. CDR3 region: CASSFDRGRYNSPLHF. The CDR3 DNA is TGTGCCAGCAGCTTTGACAGGGGAAGGTATAATTCACCCCTCCACTTT.

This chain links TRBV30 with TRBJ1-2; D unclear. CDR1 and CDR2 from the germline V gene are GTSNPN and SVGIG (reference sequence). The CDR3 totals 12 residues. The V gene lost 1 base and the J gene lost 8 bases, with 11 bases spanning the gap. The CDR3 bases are TGTGCCTGGAGTGCCAACCACTGGGGCTACACCTTC. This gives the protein CAWSANHWGYTF.

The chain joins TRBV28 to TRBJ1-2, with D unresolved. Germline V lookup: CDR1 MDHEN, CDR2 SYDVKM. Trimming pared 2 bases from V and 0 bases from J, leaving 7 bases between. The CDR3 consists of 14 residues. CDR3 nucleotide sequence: TGTGCCAGCAGTTTACGAGGTTCTAACTATGGCTACACCTTC. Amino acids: CASSLRGSNYGYTF.